The rows below give T cell receptor beta chains drawn from one sample of a study of shared clonotypes between healthy human individuals. TCRdb keeps only in-frame clones here, not all; method: immunoSEQ multiplex PCR. The table includes 450,000 to 500,000 clones, about 85% detected once. The sample comprised PBMCs. All receptors come from a middle-aged woman in good health. Some clones in this sample may be carry-over from other donors' samples. CDR3s include the opening cysteine and the closing phenylalanine or tryptophan. Each record gives: D gene, clone size, V gene, CDR3 length, J gene, CDR3 protein, CDR3 DNA. D genes are given only for firm matches. Rows may omit the clone size; those that give it use once, few, many or a size class.

d_call: TRBD2; clone_size: once; v_call: TRBV7-9; cdr3_length: 16; j_call: TRBJ2-3; cdr3_aa: CASSSGTSQYTDTQYF; cdr3_nt: TGTGCCAGCAGCTCCGGGACTAGCCAATACACAGATACGCAGTATTTT
d_call: .; clone_size: .; v_call: TRBV2; cdr3_length: 14; j_call: TRBJ2-7; cdr3_aa: CASSEQRGSYEQYF; cdr3_nt: TGTGCCAGCAGTGAACAACGGGGGTCCTACGAGCAGTACTTC
d_call: .; clone_size: .; v_call: TRBV28; cdr3_length: 16; j_call: TRBJ2-7; cdr3_aa: CASSLSGALESYEQYF; cdr3_nt: TGTGCCAGCAGTTTATCCGGCGCCCTAGAATCTTACGAGCAGTACTTC
d_call: TRBD1; clone_size: .; v_call: TRBV4-1; cdr3_length: 16; j_call: TRBJ2-5; cdr3_aa: CASSQEGTGIGETQYF; cdr3_nt: TGCGCCAGCAGCCAAGAAGGGACAGGGATCGGGGAGACCCAGTACTTC
d_call: .; clone_size: .; v_call: TRBV7-3; cdr3_length: 17; j_call: TRBJ2-2; cdr3_aa: CASSPRLGTRYGGELFF; cdr3_nt: TGTGCCAGCAGCCCACGATTGGGAACCCGTTACGGCGGGGAGCTGTTTTTT
d_call: .; clone_size: .; v_call: TRBV5-6; cdr3_length: 13; j_call: TRBJ1-2; cdr3_aa: CASKREGLIGYTF; cdr3_nt: TGTGCCAGCAAAAGGGAGGGTTTGATTGGCTACACCTTC
d_call: TRBD2; clone_size: many; v_call: TRBV7-9; cdr3_length: 15; j_call: TRBJ2-2; cdr3_aa: CASPPSGRNTGELFF; cdr3_nt: TGTGCCAGCCCCCCTAGCGGGAGGAACACCGGGGAGCTGTTTTTT
d_call: TRBD2; clone_size: .; v_call: TRBV2; cdr3_length: 16; j_call: TRBJ2-1; cdr3_aa: CASSERGGGPYNEQFF; cdr3_nt: TGTGCCAGCAGTGAACGGGGGGGAGGGCCCTACAATGAGCAGTTCTTC
d_call: .; clone_size: .; v_call: TRBV27; cdr3_length: 14; j_call: TRBJ2-7; cdr3_aa: CASSLMAASYEQYF; cdr3_nt: TGTGCCAGCAGTTTGATGGCAGCCTCCTACGAGCAGTACTTC
d_call: .; clone_size: .; v_call: TRBV11-2; cdr3_length: 15; j_call: TRBJ2-7; cdr3_aa: CASSFFRGSSYEQYF; cdr3_nt: TGTGCCAGCAGCTTCTTTCGGGGCAGCTCCTACGAGCAGTACTTC
d_call: TRBD2; clone_size: .; v_call: TRBV4-1; cdr3_length: 16; j_call: TRBJ2-3; cdr3_aa: CASSHPLADPSGTQYF; cdr3_nt: TGCGCCAGCAGCCATCCTCTAGCGGACCCCTCGGGTACGCAGTATTTT
d_call: .; clone_size: .; v_call: TRBV6-5; cdr3_length: 14; j_call: TRBJ2-1; cdr3_aa: CASSYSQRRTREFF; cdr3_nt: TGTGCCAGCAGTTACTCGCAACGAAGAACTAGGGAGTTCTTC
d_call: .; clone_size: .; v_call: TRBV5-1; cdr3_length: 13; j_call: TRBJ1-3; cdr3_aa: CASSSTTGNTIYF; cdr3_nt: TGCGCCAGCAGCTCCACAACTGGAAACACCATATATTTT
d_call: TRBD1; clone_size: .; v_call: TRBV5-6; cdr3_length: 14; j_call: TRBJ2-3; cdr3_aa: CASKGTGYTDTQYF; cdr3_nt: TGTGCCAGCAAGGGGACAGGGTACACAGATACGCAGTATTTT
d_call: .; clone_size: few; v_call: TRBV10-3; cdr3_length: 13; j_call: TRBJ1-2; cdr3_aa: CAISESGSGGYTF; cdr3_nt: TGTGCCATCAGTGAGTCTGGTTCGGGGGGCTACACCTTC
d_call: TRBD1; clone_size: .; v_call: TRBV5-1; cdr3_length: 16; j_call: TRBJ2-2; cdr3_aa: CASSTQGTGGPGELFF; cdr3_nt: TGCGCCAGCAGCACGCAAGGGACAGGGGGCCCCGGGGAGCTGTTTTTT
d_call: .; clone_size: .; v_call: TRBV5-4; cdr3_length: 15; j_call: TRBJ2-5; cdr3_aa: CASSFQDRGGETQYF; cdr3_nt: TGTGCCAGCAGCTTCCAAGACCGGGGAGGAGAGACCCAGTACTTC
d_call: TRBD2; clone_size: .; v_call: TRBV7-7; cdr3_length: 14; j_call: TRBJ2-5; cdr3_aa: CASSLTSGKETQYF; cdr3_nt: TGTGCTAGCAGCTTAACTAGCGGGAAAGAGACCCAGTACTTC
d_call: .; clone_size: .; v_call: TRBV7-2; cdr3_length: 15; j_call: TRBJ2-3; cdr3_aa: CASSQYPDSTDTQYF; cdr3_nt: TGTGCCAGCAGCCAATACCCGGACAGCACAGATACGCAGTATTTT
d_call: .; clone_size: .; v_call: TRBV28; cdr3_length: 13; j_call: TRBJ2-5; cdr3_aa: CASSRQLQETQYF; cdr3_nt: TGTGCCAGCAGCCGACAGCTACAAGAGACCCAGTACTTC
d_call: .; clone_size: .; v_call: TRBV18; cdr3_length: 19; j_call: TRBJ2-1; cdr3_aa: CASSPRARTGSSAYNEQFF; cdr3_nt: TGTGCCAGCTCACCAAGGGCGAGAACAGGCTCTAGCGCTTACAATGAGCAGTTCTTC
d_call: .; clone_size: .; v_call: TRBV19; cdr3_length: 12; j_call: TRBJ2-3; cdr3_aa: CASSTSTDTQYF; cdr3_nt: TGTGCCAGTAGTACAAGTACAGATACGCAGTATTTT
d_call: TRBD1; clone_size: .; v_call: TRBV5-4; cdr3_length: 15; j_call: TRBJ2-5; cdr3_aa: CASSSPRTGRETQYF; cdr3_nt: TGTGCCAGCAGCTCACCTAGGACAGGGAGAGAGACCCAGTACTTC
d_call: .; clone_size: .; v_call: TRBV5-5; cdr3_length: 14; j_call: TRBJ1-2; cdr3_aa: CASSFGAGEHGYTF; cdr3_nt: TGTGCCAGCAGCTTTGGCGCCGGCGAGCATGGCTACACCTTC
d_call: TRBD1; clone_size: .; v_call: TRBV7-4; cdr3_length: 18; j_call: TRBJ1-1; cdr3_aa: CASSLVRDRSCRSTEAFF; cdr3_nt: TGTGCCAGCAGCTTAGTTCGGGACAGGAGCTGTCGTAGCACTGAAGCTTTCTTT
d_call: .; clone_size: .; v_call: TRBV5-1; cdr3_length: 16; j_call: TRBJ1-3; cdr3_aa: CASSFVGGLSGNTIYF; cdr3_nt: TGCGCCAGCAGCTTCGTGGGCGGCCTCTCTGGAAACACCATATATTTT
d_call: TRBD1; clone_size: .; v_call: TRBV5-4; cdr3_length: 14; j_call: TRBJ1-2; cdr3_aa: CASSLGDRVYGYTF; cdr3_nt: TGTGCCAGCAGCTTGGGGGACAGGGTCTATGGCTACACCTTC
d_call: .; clone_size: .; v_call: TRBV30; cdr3_length: 14; j_call: TRBJ1-2; cdr3_aa: CAWSPRGRVGGYTF; cdr3_nt: TGTGCCTGGAGTCCCCGGGGCAGGGTGGGTGGCTACACCTTC
d_call: TRBD2; clone_size: many; v_call: TRBV5-1; cdr3_length: 15; j_call: TRBJ2-1; cdr3_aa: CASSLLAGVWYEQFF; cdr3_nt: TGCGCCAGCAGCTTGCTAGCGGGAGTATGGTATGAGCAGTTCTTC
d_call: TRBD2; clone_size: .; v_call: TRBV5-1; cdr3_length: 20; j_call: TRBJ2-1; cdr3_aa: CASSLGTSGRPLSSYNEQFF; cdr3_nt: TGCGCCAGCAGCTTGGGGACTAGCGGGAGGCCTCTAAGCTCCTACAATGAGCAGTTCTTC
d_call: TRBD1; clone_size: .; v_call: TRBV5-5; cdr3_length: 15; j_call: TRBJ2-7; cdr3_aa: CASSVGQGSVYEQYF; cdr3_nt: TGTGCCAGCAGCGTTGGACAGGGGTCCGTCTACGAGCAGTACTTC
d_call: TRBD1; clone_size: .; v_call: TRBV7-2; cdr3_length: 17; j_call: TRBJ2-6; cdr3_aa: CASSPGTGNSGANVLTF; cdr3_nt: TGTGCCAGCAGCCCCGGGACAGGGAATTCTGGGGCCAACGTCCTGACTTTC
d_call: TRBD2; clone_size: few; v_call: TRBV5-1; cdr3_length: 17; j_call: TRBJ2-2; cdr3_aa: CASTKGLAGANTGELFF; cdr3_nt: TGCGCCAGCACCAAAGGACTAGCGGGAGCGAACACCGGGGAGCTGTTTTTT
d_call: .; clone_size: few; v_call: TRBV18; cdr3_length: 14; j_call: TRBJ1-3; cdr3_aa: CASSVGRGGNTIYF; cdr3_nt: TGTGCCAGCTCCGTTGGCAGGGGAGGAAACACCATATATTTT
d_call: TRBD1; clone_size: .; v_call: TRBV7-2; cdr3_length: 16; j_call: TRBJ2-3; cdr3_aa: CASSLGGRGFTDTQYF; cdr3_nt: TGTGCCAGCAGCTTAGGAGGCAGGGGGTTCACAGATACGCAGTATTTT
d_call: .; clone_size: .; v_call: TRBV18; cdr3_length: 11; j_call: TRBJ2-7; cdr3_aa: CASGDRYEQYF; cdr3_nt: TGTGCCAGCGGGGACCGCTACGAGCAGTACTTC
d_call: .; clone_size: .; v_call: TRBV14; cdr3_length: 14; j_call: TRBJ2-7; cdr3_aa: CASSRNQGAYEQYF; cdr3_nt: TGTGCCAGCAGCCGGAACCAGGGAGCCTACGAGCAGTACTTC
d_call: .; clone_size: .; v_call: TRBV30; cdr3_length: 12; j_call: TRBJ2-3; cdr3_aa: CAGARTPDTQYF; cdr3_nt: TGTGCCGGGGCCAGGACCCCCGATACGCAGTATTTT
d_call: .; clone_size: many; v_call: TRBV1; cdr3_length: 15; j_call: TRBJ2-7; cdr3_aa: CTSSQVGLAGSEQYF; cdr3_nt: TGCACCAGCAGCCAAGTGGGACTAGCTGGTAGCGAGCAGTACTTC
d_call: .; clone_size: .; v_call: TRBV5-1; cdr3_length: 14; j_call: TRBJ2-5; cdr3_aa: CASTPGTGVETQYF; cdr3_nt: TGCGCCAGCACCCCAGGGACGGGAGTAGAGACCCAGTACTTC
d_call: .; clone_size: .; v_call: TRBV2; cdr3_length: 13; j_call: TRBJ2-3; cdr3_aa: CASSVRSTDTQYF; cdr3_nt: TGTGCCAGCAGTGTTCGGAGCACAGATACGCAGTATTTT
d_call: TRBD2; clone_size: .; v_call: TRBV7-9; cdr3_length: 14; j_call: TRBJ2-5; cdr3_aa: CASRGTSGQETQYF; cdr3_nt: TGTGCCAGCAGAGGGACTAGCGGCCAAGAGACCCAGTACTTC
d_call: .; clone_size: .; v_call: TRBV6-5; cdr3_length: 14; j_call: TRBJ2-7; cdr3_aa: CASRELRRLDEQYF; cdr3_nt: TGTGCCAGCAGGGAGCTACGTCGGTTGGACGAGCAGTACTTC
d_call: .; clone_size: .; v_call: TRBV5-1; cdr3_length: 13; j_call: TRBJ1-1; cdr3_aa: CASSARGDTEAFF; cdr3_nt: TGCGCCAGCAGCGCGCGGGGGGACACTGAAGCTTTCTTT
d_call: .; clone_size: .; v_call: TRBV18; cdr3_length: 14; j_call: TRBJ2-5; cdr3_aa: CASSRSEGQETQYF; cdr3_nt: TGTGCCAGCTCACGCTCGGAAGGGCAAGAGACCCAGTACTTC